This TCR beta chain comes out of a study of CD8 T cells in Susac syndrome. Germline V gives CDR1 DFQATT, CDR2 SNEGSKA (reference sequence). This CDR3 region has 14 residues. Losses at the gene ends were 0 bases for V and 3 bases for J; bases not matched to a gene: 5. About 0.5 to 1 ug RNA was reverse transcribed with random hexamers. TCRdb reanalysed the immunoSEQ multiplex PCR reads using MiXCR and keeps one entry per CDR3 protein. The data show 120,000 to 150,000 distinct CDR3 sequences, roughly 95% seen once. This clonotype appeared a single time. FACS was used to enrich TEMRA cells, whereas the CD8+ and CD4+ T cells were obtained by negative isolation.

Sequencing used CD4+ T cells from PBMCs. The receptor was isolated from a human donor with Susac syndrome. V usage is TRBV20-1 and J usage is TRBJ2-7; 7 nucleotides match TRBD2. In DNA form, the CDR3 reads TGCAGTGCTAGAGATAAGTGGGAGGGCTACGAGCAGTACTTC. It translates to CSARDKWEGYEQYF.